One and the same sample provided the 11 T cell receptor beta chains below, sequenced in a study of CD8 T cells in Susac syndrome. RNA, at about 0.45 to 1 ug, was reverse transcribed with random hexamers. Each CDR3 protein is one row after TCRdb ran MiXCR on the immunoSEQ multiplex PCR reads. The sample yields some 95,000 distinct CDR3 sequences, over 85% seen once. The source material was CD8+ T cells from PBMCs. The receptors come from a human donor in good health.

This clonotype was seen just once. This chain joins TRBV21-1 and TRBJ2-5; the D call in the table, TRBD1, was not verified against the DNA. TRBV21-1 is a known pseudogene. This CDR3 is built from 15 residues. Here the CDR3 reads CASSKEFVGGETQYF. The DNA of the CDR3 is TGTGCCAGCAGCAAAGAATTCGTGGGGGGGGAGACCCAGTACTTC.

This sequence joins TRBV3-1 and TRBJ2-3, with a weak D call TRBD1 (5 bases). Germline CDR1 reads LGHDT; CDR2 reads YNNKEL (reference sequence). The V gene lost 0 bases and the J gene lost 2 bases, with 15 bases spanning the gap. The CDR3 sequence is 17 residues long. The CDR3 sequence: CASSQDKGNGYTDTQYF. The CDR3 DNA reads TGTGCCAGCAGCCAAGACAAGGGGAACGGCTACACAGATACGCAGTATTTT.

CDR3 protein: CASSAPQGGTDTQYF. The CDR3 DNA reads as TGTGCCAGCAGCGCCCCGCAGGGGGGCACAGATACGCAGTATTTT. The chain recombines TRBV9 with TRBJ2-3; 7 bases fit TRBD1. CDR3 length: 15 amino acids. V lost 3 bases and J lost 1; bases outside the gene matches: 5. Germline loops: CDR1 SGDLS, CDR2 YYNGEE.

In DNA form, the CDR3 reads TGTGCCAGCAGTCCAGGGGGCGGGGGGACCCAGTACTTC. Its protein is CASSPGGGGTQYF. This rearrangement joins TRBV12-3 or TRBV12-4 to TRBJ2-5; a possible D gene is TRBD1 (8 bases). The V and J ends lost 5 bases and 7 bases respectively, with 14 bases between them. This CDR3 is 13 amino acids long.

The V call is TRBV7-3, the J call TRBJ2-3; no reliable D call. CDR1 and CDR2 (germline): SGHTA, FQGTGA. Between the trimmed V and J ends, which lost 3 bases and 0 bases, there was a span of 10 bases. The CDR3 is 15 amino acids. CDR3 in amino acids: CASSLLHVSTDTQYF. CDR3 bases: TGTGCCAGCAGCTTGTTACACGTTAGCACAGATACGCAGTATTTT.

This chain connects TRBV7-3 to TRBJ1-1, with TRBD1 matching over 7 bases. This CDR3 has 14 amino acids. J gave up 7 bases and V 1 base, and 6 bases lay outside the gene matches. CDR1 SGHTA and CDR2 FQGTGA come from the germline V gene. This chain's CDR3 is CASSLMGQGDEAFF. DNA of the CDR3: TGTGCCAGCAGCTTAATGGGGCAGGGGGATGAAGCTTTCTTT.

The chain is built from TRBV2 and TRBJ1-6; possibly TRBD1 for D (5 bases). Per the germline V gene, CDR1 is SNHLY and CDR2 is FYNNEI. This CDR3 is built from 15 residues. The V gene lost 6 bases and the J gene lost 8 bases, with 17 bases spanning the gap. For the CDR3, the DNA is TGTGCCAGCAGCCATGAGCGGGACTCCTATTCACCCCTCCACTTT. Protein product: CASSHERDSYSPLHF.

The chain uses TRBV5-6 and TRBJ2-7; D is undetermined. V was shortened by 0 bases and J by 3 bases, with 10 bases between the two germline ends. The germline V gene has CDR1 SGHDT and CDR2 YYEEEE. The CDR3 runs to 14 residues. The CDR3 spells CASSLGTTHYEQYF. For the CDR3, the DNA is TGTGCCAGCAGCTTGGGGACCACTCACTACGAGCAGTACTTC.

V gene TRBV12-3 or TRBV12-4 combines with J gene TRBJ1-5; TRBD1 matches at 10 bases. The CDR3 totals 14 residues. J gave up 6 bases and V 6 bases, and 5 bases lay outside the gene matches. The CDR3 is CASSRQGAFQPQHF. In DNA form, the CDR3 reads TGTGCCAGCAGCCGACAGGGGGCGTTTCAGCCCCAGCATTTT.

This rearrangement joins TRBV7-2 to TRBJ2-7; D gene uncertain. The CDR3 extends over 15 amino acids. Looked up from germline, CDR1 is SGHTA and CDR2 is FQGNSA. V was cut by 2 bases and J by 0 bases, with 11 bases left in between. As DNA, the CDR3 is TGTGCCAGCAGCTTAACAGTTCTATCCTCCTACGAGCAGTACTTC. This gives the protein CASSLTVLSSYEQYF.

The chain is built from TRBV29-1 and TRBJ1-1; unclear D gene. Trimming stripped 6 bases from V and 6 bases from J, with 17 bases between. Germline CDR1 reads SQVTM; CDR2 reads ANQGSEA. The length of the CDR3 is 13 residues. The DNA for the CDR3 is TGCAGCGTCCCGAGCGCTGGGCGGCCTGAAGCTTTCTTT. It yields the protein CSVPSAGRPEAFF.